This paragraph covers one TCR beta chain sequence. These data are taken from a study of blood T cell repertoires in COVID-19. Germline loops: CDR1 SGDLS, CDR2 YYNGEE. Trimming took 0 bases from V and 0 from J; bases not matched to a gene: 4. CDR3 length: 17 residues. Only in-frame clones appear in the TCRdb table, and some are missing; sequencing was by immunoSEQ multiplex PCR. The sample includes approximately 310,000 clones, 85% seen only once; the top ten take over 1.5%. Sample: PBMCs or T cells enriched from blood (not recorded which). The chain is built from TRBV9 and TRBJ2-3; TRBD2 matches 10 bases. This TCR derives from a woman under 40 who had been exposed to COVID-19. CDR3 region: CASSVGLAGTSTDTQYF. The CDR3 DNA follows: TGTGCCAGCAGCGTAGGACTAGCGGGCACTAGCACAGATACGCAGTATTTT.